This T cell receptor beta chain is drawn from a study of blood T cell repertoires in COVID-19. At the level of the study: Sample material is recorded as cDNA or gDNA derived from T cells, B-cell-depleted T cells, or PBMCs.

TCRdb keeps only in-frame clones here, not all; method: immunoSEQ multiplex PCR. The data contain about 210,000 clones, approximately 89% of them singletons. CDR3 length: 16 amino acids. Germline lookup yields CDR1 MNHEY and CDR2 SVGEGT. The trim removed 0 bases at V and 7 bases at J, leaving 5 bases unmatched. Material for sequencing was peripheral blood. The source is a middle-aged woman with acute or convalescent COVID-19. This chain connects TRBV6-2 or TRBV6-3 to TRBJ1-5; 11 nucleotides match TRBD1. The CDR3 nucleotides are TGTGCCAGCAGTTACTCGAGGACAGGGGGCAGGCAGCCCCAGCATTTT. Residues: CASSYSRTGGRQPQHF.